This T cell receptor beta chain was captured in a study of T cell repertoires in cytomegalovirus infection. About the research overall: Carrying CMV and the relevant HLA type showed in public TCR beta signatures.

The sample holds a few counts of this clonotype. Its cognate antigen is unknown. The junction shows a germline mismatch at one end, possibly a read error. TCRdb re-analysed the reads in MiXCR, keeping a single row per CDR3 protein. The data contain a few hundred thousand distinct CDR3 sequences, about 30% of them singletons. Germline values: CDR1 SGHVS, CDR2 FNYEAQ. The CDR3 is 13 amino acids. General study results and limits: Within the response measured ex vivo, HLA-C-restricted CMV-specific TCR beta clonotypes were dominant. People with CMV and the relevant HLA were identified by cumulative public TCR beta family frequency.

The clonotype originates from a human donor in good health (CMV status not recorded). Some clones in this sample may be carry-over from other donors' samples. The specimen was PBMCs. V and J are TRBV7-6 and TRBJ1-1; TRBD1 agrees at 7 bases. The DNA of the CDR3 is TGTGCTAGCAGCAGGGGGTTGTGGACTGAAGCTTTCTTT. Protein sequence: CASSRGLWTEAFF.